The 4 T cell receptor beta chains below were found in one sample sequenced in a study of identical twins. From the 5' RACE reads, TCRdb called clonotypes with MiXCR, one entry per CDR3 protein. The table has around 480,000 distinct CDR3 sequences, around 14% seen once. The sample also formed part of further work on yellow fever vaccine responses in identical twins.

The sample taken for sequencing was CD4+ T cells sorted from blood. The receptors derive from a woman under 30 in good health.

This clonotype was detected only a few times. The gene calls are TRBV27 and TRBJ2-3; possibly TRBD1 for D (6 bases). Trimming left V 4 bases short and J 1 base short, with 12 bases between. The germline V gene encodes CDR1 MNHEY and CDR2 SMNVEV (reference sequence). The CDR3 consists of 15 residues. The chain's CDR3 is CASSSLGAGTDTQYF. As DNA, the CDR3 is TGTGCCAGCAGTTCACTGGGGGCAGGCACAGATACGCAGTATTTT.

In its sample, this clonotype was seen a few times. The chain employs TRBV6-6 and TRBJ1-2, with 7 bases that match TRBD1. The CDR3 is made up of 13 amino acids. J was trimmed by 9 bases and V by 7 bases; bases with no gene match: 11. Germline V CDR1 and CDR2: MNHNY, SVGAGI (reference sequence). The CDR3 nucleotides are TGTGCCAGCACTCTACGACAGGGCGGGAGCTACACCTTC. Translating gives CASTLRQGGSYTF.

The chain recombines TRBV6-5 with TRBJ1-5; D is unresolved. Germline V gives CDR1 MNHEY, CDR2 SVGAGI. V lost 0 bases, J lost 0 bases, and 6 bases lay in between. This CDR3 spans 15 amino acids. The CDR3 protein is CASSYSKASNQPQHF. DNA for the CDR3: TGTGCCAGCAGTTACTCGAAGGCTAGCAATCAGCCCCAGCATTTT.

The chain couples TRBV7-2 to TRBJ2-1; maybe TRBD2 (6 bases). Trimming took off 2 bases at V and 1 base at J, with 12 bases between the two ends. Germline V lookup: CDR1 SGHTA, CDR2 FQGNSA. The CDR3 runs to 16 residues. CDR3 nucleotide sequence: TGTGCCAGCAGCTTACCGCTACTAGCTTCCTACAATGAGCAGTTCTTC. It encodes CASSLPLLASYNEQFF.